The 17 T cell receptor beta chains listed next were all sequenced from one sample in a study of cytomegalovirus exposure and HLA in healthy donors. With 60 Vbeta and 13 Jbeta primers, the PCR was carried out. Measured with immunoSEQ multiplex PCR; TCRdb has only the in-frame clones, and not every one. Of approximately 76,000 clones listed, around 80% are singletons. Source material: PBMCs. The receptors here all came from a man aged 30 to 45 in good health and CMV-seronegative.

The rearrangement links TRBV6-6 to TRBJ1-5, with D perhaps TRBD1 (6 bases). The CDR3 is 14 residues long. Trimming pared 3 bases from V and 10 bases from J, leaving 16 bases between. CDR1 MNHNY and CDR2 SVGAGI come from the germline V gene (reference sequence). CDR3 loop: CASSYSEGDRPQHF. CDR3 DNA sequence: TGTGCCAGCAGTTATTCCGAGGGGGACCGTCCCCAGCATTTT.

This clone was observed a few times. This sequence joins TRBV9 and TRBJ2-3, with 9 bases aligning to TRBD2. The CDR3 is made up of 15 amino acids. Germline V gene data show CDR1 as SGDLS and CDR2 as YYNGEE. J was trimmed by 5 bases and V by 2 bases; bases with no gene match: 6. CDR3 bases: TGTGCCAGCAGCGTCACGGCGGGGGGGCAAGATACGCAGTATTTT. Amino acid sequence: CASSVTAGGQDTQYF.

Here the CDR3 DNA reads TGCAGCGTTGCAGGGGGCGCGAACACTGAAGCTTTCTTT. Translation gives CSVAGGANTEAFF. The chain is built from TRBV29-1 and TRBJ1-1; 8 nucleotides match TRBD1. The CDR3 is 13 residues long. V lost 4 bases, J lost 1 base, and 2 bases stayed unmatched. Germline lookup yields CDR1 SQVTM and CDR2 ANQGSEA.

The chain couples TRBV30 to TRBJ1-2, with D perhaps TRBD1 (6 bases). Per the germline V gene, CDR1 is GTSNPN and CDR2 is SVGIG (reference sequence). The CDR3 has 13 amino acids. The V and J ends lost 1 base and 7 bases respectively, with 13 bases between them. CDR3 bases: TGTGCCTGGAGTGCCACAGGGATCGCTGGCTACACCTTC. It specifies CAWSATGIAGYTF.

V and J are TRBV6-7 and TRBJ2-2; 9 bases match TRBD1. TRBV6-7 is an ORF for which the function is uncertain. The length of the CDR3 is 14 residues. V lost 10 bases, J lost 4 bases, and 7 bases stayed unmatched. As DNA, the CDR3 is TGTGCCACCCCGGACAGGGGATCCACCGGGGAGCTGTTTTTT. As protein: CATPDRGSTGELFF.

The chain recombines TRBV30 with TRBJ1-5; TRBD1 aligns across 7 bases. This CDR3 is built from 12 residues. The junction had 1 base not matched to a gene; V was cut back by 4 bases and J by 4 bases. The germline V gene has CDR1 GTSNPN and CDR2 SVGIG (reference sequence). For the CDR3, the DNA is TGTGCCTGGAAGACAGGGAATCAGCCCCAGCATTTT. This sequence encodes CAWKTGNQPQHF.

This chain links TRBV7-2 with TRBJ2-1, with 8 bases matching TRBD2. The V gene's germline CDR1 is SGHTA and CDR2 FQGNSA. The CDR3 is made up of 15 amino acids. J gave up 4 bases and V 5 bases, and 7 bases lay outside the gene matches. The CDR3 sequence is CASSATSGFYNEQFF. The CDR3 DNA follows: TGTGCCAGCAGCGCCACTAGCGGATTTTACAATGAGCAGTTCTTC.

J is TRBJ2-7 and V is TRBV5-1, with D possibly TRBD2 on 6 matching bases. Germline CDR1 reads SGHRS; CDR2 reads YFSETQ. V lost 2 bases, J lost 6 bases, and 12 bases lay in between. The CDR3 totals 13 residues. DNA of the CDR3: TGCGCCAGCAGCTTTAAGGCGGGACGCGAGCAGTACTTC. Encoded protein: CASSFKAGREQYF.

This clone was counted once. This chain uses TRBV14 with TRBJ2-1; no clear D. V dropped 2 bases and J dropped 7 bases, with 18 bases sitting between them. Germline V gene sequence: CDR1 SGHDN, CDR2 FVKESK. The CDR3 loop spans 16 amino acids. CDR3 sequence: CASSQRRSQGPNEQFF. CDR3 coding DNA: TGTGCCAGCAGCCAACGACGTAGCCAAGGCCCAAATGAGCAGTTCTTC. The full variable domain, with the rest looked up from reference TRBV14 and TRBJ2-1, is EAGVTQFPSHSVIEKGQTVTLRCDPISGHDNLYWYRRVMGKEIKFLLHFVKESKQDESGMPNNRFLAERTGGTYSTLKVQPAELEDSGVYFCASSQRRSQGPNEQFFGPGTRLTVL.

The genes are TRBV5-5 and TRBJ2-5; 13 nucleotides align to TRBD2. Trimming took 4 bases from V and 5 from J; bases not matched to a gene: 8. CDR1 and CDR2 from the germline V gene are SGHKS and YYEKEE (reference sequence). The CDR3 loop spans 16 amino acids. The CDR3 loop is CASSQTSGGAWETQYF. DNA for the CDR3: TGTGCCAGCAGCCAAACTAGCGGGGGGGCATGGGAGACCCAGTACTTC.

This chain joins TRBV27 and TRBJ2-7; D is possibly TRBD2 (5 bases). The CDR3 loop spans 15 amino acids. V was pared by 3 bases and J by 3 bases, with 15 bases between. CDR1 is MNHEY, CDR2 SMNVEV, per germline (reference sequence). CDR3 sequence reads: CASSLKRELSYEQYF. In DNA form, the CDR3 reads TGTGCCAGCAGTTTGAAGAGGGAACTAAGCTACGAGCAGTACTTC.

V is TRBV6-1 and J is TRBJ1-3; the D gene is possibly TRBD1 (6 bases). The V and J ends lost 4 bases and 4 bases respectively, with 11 bases between them. The germline V gene has CDR1 MNHNS and CDR2 SASEGT. The CDR3 is made up of 14 amino acids. The CDR3 is CASSANRVGNTIYF. The CDR3 region has the DNA TGTGCCAGCAGTGCAAACAGGGTGGGAAACACCATATATTTT.

By its share, this clone is medium-sized. The chain recombines TRBV4-3 with TRBJ2-2; the match to TRBD2 covers 10 bases. Germline V lookup: CDR1 LGHNA, CDR2 YSLEER. Unmatched junction bases numbered 6, after V lost 2 bases and J lost 6 bases. This CDR3 has 16 amino acids. CDR3 sequence (DNA): TGCGCCAGCAGCCAAAGCCCCAGCGGGGGGGCCGGGGAGCTGTTTTTT. Protein product: CASSQSPSGGAGELFF.

V usage is TRBV7-9 and J usage is TRBJ1-4, with 8 positions matching TRBD1. Germline values: CDR1 SEHNR, CDR2 FQNEAQ (reference sequence). The junction had 9 bases not matched to a gene; V was cut back by 2 bases and J by 7 bases. The CDR3 loop spans 16 amino acids. CDR3 sequence reads: CASSLQSGGLGEKLFF. The CDR3 DNA follows: TGTGCCAGCAGCTTACAGTCAGGGGGCCTAGGTGAAAAACTGTTTTTT.

As concerns this clone: Other DNA sequences in the sample encode the same CDR3. The chain links TRBV19 to TRBJ2-7; TRBD1 agrees at 7 bases. The CDR3 sequence is 13 residues long. J was trimmed by 2 bases and V by 4 bases; bases with no gene match: 2. The V gene's germline CDR1 is LNHDA and CDR2 SQIVND (reference sequence). This CDR3 is CASSTGQTYEQYF. In DNA form, the CDR3 reads TGTGCCAGTAGTACGGGACAGACCTACGAGCAGTACTTC.

The chain employs TRBV19 and TRBJ1-1; D is perhaps TRBD1 (5 bases). Trimming left V 3 bases short and J 2 bases short, with 10 bases between. This CDR3 is built from 14 residues. CDR1 and CDR2 from the germline V gene are LNHDA and SQIVND (reference sequence). CDR3 nucleotides: TGTGCCAGTAGTATCCAGGGTTTAAACACTGAAGCTTTCTTT. Amino acids: CASSIQGLNTEAFF.

As concerns this clone: At one end the junction does not follow the germline gene, possibly because of a read error. The CDR3 nucleotides are TGTGCTAGCAGCTTTGACTTGGACAATGAGCAGTTCTTC. It is translated as CASSFDLDNEQFF. The rearrangement joins TRBV7-7 to TRBJ2-1; D remains unclear. The CDR3 spans 13 residues. Germline lookup yields CDR1 SSHAT and CDR2 FNYEAQ (reference sequence).